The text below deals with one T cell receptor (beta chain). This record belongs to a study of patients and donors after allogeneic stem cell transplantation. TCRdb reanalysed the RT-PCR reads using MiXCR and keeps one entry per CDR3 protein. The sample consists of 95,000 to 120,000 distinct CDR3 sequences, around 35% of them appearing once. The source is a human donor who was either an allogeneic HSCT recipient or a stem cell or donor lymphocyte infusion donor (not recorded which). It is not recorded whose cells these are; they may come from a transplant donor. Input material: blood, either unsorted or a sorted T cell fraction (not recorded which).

Here the CDR3 reads CASSYPDTYGYTF. The CDR3 DNA sequence: TGTGCCAGCAGCTACCCTGACACCTATGGCTACACCTTC. This chain joins TRBV6-6 and TRBJ1-2; D is ambiguous. CDR1 and CDR2 from the germline V gene are MNHNY and SVGAGI (reference sequence). Trimming cost V 6 bases and J 4 bases, with 12 bases left between them. CDR3 size: 13 residues.